The 5 T cell receptor beta chains below were found in one sample sequenced in a study of cytomegalovirus exposure and HLA in healthy donors. A multiplex PCR was run with 60 Vbeta primers and 13 Jbeta primers. Using immunoSEQ multiplex PCR, the repertoire was profiled, and TCRdb retains in-frame clones only, with some absent. The sample has about 67,000 clones; the top ten hold 5% to 5.5%. Sequences were obtained from PBMCs. These receptors all come from a man between 25 and 39 years old in good health and CMV-seropositive.

This rearrangement joins TRBV23-1 to TRBJ2-5; 11 bases align to TRBD2. TRBV23-1 is sorted into the ORF group, with uncertain function. The CDR3 covers 15 residues. V lost 2 bases and J lost 3; bases outside the gene matches: 2. CDR3: CASSQPGLAEETQYF. The CDR3, as DNA: TGCGCCAGCAGTCAACCGGGACTAGCGGAAGAGACCCAGTACTTC.

The chain's CDR3 is CASSTTGQETQYF. For the CDR3, the DNA is TGTGCCAGCAGCACCACGGGGCAAGAGACCCAGTACTTC. The chain is built from TRBV9 and TRBJ2-5; TRBD2 is a possible D gene (5 bases). V gave up 4 bases and J gave up 2 bases, with 9 bases separating them. Germline CDR1 and CDR2: SGDLS and YYNGEE. The CDR3 length is 13 residues.

The V and J genes are TRBV9 and TRBJ2-5; 8 bases fit TRBD2. The J call may be wrong; the DNA end is better matched by TRBJ2-7. This CDR3 has 15 residues. CDR1 is SGDLS and CDR2 is YYNGEE in the germline V gene. CDR3 sequence (DNA): TGTGCCAGCAGCGTAGGGCCAAGCGGGAGTGGCGAGCAGTACTTC. It is translated as CASSVGPSGSGEQYF.

A remark on this clone: Compared with germline, one end of the junction differs, possibly owing to a read error. The V gene is TRBV5-1, the J gene TRBJ1-4, with D hard to call. Per germline, CDR1 SGHRS and CDR2 YFSETQ. This CDR3 is 14 amino acids long. For the CDR3, the DNA is TGCGCCAGCAGCCCTCGGTCGACTAGTGAAAAACTGTTTTTT. The encoded protein is CASSPRSTSEKLFF.

V usage is TRBV5-1 and J usage is TRBJ2-7; 7 positions match TRBD2. J was trimmed by 1 base and V by 4 bases; bases with no gene match: 8. The CDR3 runs to 15 residues. Per germline, CDR1 SGHRS and CDR2 YFSETQ. CDR3 DNA sequence: TGCGCCAGCAGCGAGGAGGGGAGGGGTTCCTACGAGCAGTACTTC. This codes for CASSEEGRGSYEQYF.